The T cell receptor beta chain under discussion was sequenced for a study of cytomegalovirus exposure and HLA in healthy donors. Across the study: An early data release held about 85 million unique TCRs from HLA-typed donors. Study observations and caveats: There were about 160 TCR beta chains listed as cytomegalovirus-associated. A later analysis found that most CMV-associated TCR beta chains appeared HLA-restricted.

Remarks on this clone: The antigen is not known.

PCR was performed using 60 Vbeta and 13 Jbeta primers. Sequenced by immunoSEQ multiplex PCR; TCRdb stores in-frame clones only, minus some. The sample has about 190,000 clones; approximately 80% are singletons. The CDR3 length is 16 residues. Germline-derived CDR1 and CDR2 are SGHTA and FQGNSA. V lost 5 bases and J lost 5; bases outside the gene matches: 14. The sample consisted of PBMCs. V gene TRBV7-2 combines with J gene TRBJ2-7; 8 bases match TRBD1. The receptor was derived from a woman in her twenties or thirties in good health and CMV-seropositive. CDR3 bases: TGTGCCAGCAGCGAAAGCATAGGACAGGGTGGCCACGAGCAGTACTTC. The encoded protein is CASSESIGQGGHEQYF.